This TCR beta chain was captured in a study of blood T cell repertoires in COVID-19. Looking at the study overall: Sites across the United States, Italy and Spain contributed samples from acute and convalescent COVID-19. Sample material is recorded as cDNA or gDNA derived from T cells, B-cell-depleted T cells, or PBMCs.

The CDR3 covers 14 residues. From germline, CDR1 is MNHEY and CDR2 SVGAGI. V was trimmed by 0 bases and J by 5 bases, leaving 8 bases between them. In the original analysis: Scientists estimated how many nucleated cells there were by amplifying reference gene primers. This table comes from immunoSEQ multiplex PCR, and its TCRdb copy is limited to in-frame clones, with some not included. The V and J calls and clone size come from that table; D and trimming were worked out from the DNA. The data show some 300,000 clones, with about 91% seen just once and 5.5% to 8% held by the top ten. Sequencing was carried out using peripheral blood. This chain joins TRBV6-5 and TRBJ1-5; no reliable D call. The receptor comes from a woman younger than 45 who had recovered from COVID-19. DNA for the CDR3: TGTGCCAGCAGTTACTCCCGGGGTGATCAGCCCCAGCATTTT. It yields the protein CASSYSRGDQPQHF.